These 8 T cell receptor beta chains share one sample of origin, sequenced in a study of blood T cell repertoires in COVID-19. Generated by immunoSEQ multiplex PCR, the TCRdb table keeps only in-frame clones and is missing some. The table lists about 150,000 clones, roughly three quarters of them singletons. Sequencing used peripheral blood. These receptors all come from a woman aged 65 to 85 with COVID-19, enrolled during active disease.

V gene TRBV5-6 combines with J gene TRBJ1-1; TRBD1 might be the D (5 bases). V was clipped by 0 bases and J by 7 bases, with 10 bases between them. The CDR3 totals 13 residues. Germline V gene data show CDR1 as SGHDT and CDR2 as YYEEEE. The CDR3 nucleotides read TGTGCCAGCAGCTTGGGGCAGGGCCTTGAAGCTTTCTTT. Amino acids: CASSLGQGLEAFF.

For the CDR3, the DNA is TGTGCCAGCAGCTTCGGACATGGTGGAAACACCATATATTTT. Its protein is CASSFGHGGNTIYF. V and J are TRBV3-1 (or the pseudogene TRBV3-2) and TRBJ1-3; possibly TRBD1 for D (5 bases). The CDR3 is made up of 14 amino acids. Between the trimmed V and J ends, which lost 5 bases and 3 bases, there was a span of 11 bases. The germline CDR1 and CDR2 sequences are LGHDT and YNNKEL (reference sequence).

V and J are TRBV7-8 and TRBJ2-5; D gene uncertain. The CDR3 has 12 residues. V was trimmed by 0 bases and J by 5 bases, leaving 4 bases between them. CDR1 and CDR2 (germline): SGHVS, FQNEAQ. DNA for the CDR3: TGTGCCAGCAGCTTAGCGTATGAGACCCAGTACTTC. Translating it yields CASSLAYETQYF.

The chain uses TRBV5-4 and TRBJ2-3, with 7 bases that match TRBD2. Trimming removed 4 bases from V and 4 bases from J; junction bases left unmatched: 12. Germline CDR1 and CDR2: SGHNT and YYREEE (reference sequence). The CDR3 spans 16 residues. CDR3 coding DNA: TGTGCCAGCAGCGATCGACTAGCCCGCGGGGCAGATACGCAGTATTTT. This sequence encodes CASSDRLARGADTQYF.

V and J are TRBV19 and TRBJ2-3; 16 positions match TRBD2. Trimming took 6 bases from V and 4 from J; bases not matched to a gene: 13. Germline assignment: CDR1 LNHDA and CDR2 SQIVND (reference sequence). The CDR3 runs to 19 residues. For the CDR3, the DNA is TGTGCCAGTAGAGCCTCGGGACTAGCGGGGGGGCCTCAGCCAGATACGCAGTATTTT. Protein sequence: CASRASGLAGGPQPDTQYF.

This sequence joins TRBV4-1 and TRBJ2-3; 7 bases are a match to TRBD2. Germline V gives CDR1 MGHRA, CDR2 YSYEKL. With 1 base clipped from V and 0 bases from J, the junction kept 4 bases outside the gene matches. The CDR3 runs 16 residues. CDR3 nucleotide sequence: TGCGCCAGCAGCCAAGTGGGGGGGGTTAGCACAGATACGCAGTATTTT. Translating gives CASSQVGGVSTDTQYF.

DNA of the CDR3: TGCAGCGTTGAGAAGGCTGGAGGAGGCACTGAAGCTTTCTTT. It is translated as CSVEKAGGGTEAFF. This chain connects TRBV29-1 to TRBJ1-1, with D unresolved. CDR1 and CDR2 (germline): SQVTM, ANQGSEA. V dropped 3 bases and J dropped 4 bases, with 15 bases sitting between them. This CDR3 has 14 residues. The whole variable domain, filled in from reference TRBV29-1 and TRBJ1-1, reads SAVISQKPSRDICQRGTSLTIQCQVDSQVTMMFWYRQQPGQSLTLIATANQGSEATYESGFVIDKFPISRPNLTFSTLTVSNMSPEDSSIYLCSVEKAGGGTEAFFGQGTRLTVV.

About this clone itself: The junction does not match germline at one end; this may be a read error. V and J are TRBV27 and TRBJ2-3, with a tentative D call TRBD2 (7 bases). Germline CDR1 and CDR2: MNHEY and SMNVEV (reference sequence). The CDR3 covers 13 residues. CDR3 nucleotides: TGTGCCAGCAGTCGTTCGGGGGGCGCCGGGGTCCTTTTT. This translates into CASSRSGGAGVLF.